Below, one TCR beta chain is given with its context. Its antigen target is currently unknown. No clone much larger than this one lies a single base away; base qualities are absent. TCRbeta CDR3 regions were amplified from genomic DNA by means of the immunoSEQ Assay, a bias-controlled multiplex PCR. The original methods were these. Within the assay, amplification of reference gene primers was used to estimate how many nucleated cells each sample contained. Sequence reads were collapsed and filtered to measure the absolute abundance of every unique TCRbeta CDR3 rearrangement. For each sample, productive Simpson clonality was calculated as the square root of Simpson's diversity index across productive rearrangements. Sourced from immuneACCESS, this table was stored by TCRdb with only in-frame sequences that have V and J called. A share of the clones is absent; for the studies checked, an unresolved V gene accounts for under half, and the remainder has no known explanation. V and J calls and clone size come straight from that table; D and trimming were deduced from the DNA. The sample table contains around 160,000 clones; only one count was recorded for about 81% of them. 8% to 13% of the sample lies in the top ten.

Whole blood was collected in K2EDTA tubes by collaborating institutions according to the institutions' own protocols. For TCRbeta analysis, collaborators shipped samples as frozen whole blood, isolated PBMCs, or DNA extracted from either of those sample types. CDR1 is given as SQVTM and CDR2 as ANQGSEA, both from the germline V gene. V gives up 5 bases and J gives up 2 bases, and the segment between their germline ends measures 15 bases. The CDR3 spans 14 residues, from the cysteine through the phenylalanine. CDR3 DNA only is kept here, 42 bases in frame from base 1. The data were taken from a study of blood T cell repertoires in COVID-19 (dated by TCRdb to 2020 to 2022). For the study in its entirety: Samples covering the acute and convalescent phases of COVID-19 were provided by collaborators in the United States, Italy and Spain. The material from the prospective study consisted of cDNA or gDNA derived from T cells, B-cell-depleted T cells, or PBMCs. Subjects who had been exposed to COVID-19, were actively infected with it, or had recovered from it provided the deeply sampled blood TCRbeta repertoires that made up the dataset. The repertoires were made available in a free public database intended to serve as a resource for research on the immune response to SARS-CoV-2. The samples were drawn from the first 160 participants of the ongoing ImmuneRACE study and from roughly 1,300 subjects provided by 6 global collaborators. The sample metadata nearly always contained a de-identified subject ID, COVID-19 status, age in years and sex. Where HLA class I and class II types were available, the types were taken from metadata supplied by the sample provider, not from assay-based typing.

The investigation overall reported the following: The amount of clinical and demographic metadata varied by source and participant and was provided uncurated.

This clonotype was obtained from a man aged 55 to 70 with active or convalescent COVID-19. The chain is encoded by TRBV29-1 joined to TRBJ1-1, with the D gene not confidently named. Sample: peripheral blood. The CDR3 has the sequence CSVSPSGGNTEAFF. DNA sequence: TGCAGCGTTTCTCCGTCCGGCGGAAACACTGAAGCTTTCTTT. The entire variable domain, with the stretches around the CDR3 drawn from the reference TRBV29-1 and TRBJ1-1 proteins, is SAVISQKPSRDICQRGTSLTIQCQVDSQVTMMFWYRQQPGQSLTLIATANQGSEATYESGFVIDKFPISRPNLTFSTLTVSNMSPEDSSIYLCSVSPSGGNTEAFFGQGTRLTVV.